Detailed here is one TCR beta chain. This may be a read error, as it is one base from a much larger clone. A second PCR, run for about 6 to 12 cycles, used a sample-barcoded 5' primer plus a J-beta primer mix. Using its own MiXCR run on the 5' RACE reads, TCRdb lists one record per CDR3 protein. Among approximately 1,000,000 distinct CDR3 sequences, 45% were seen once, and the ten largest hold approximately 20%. The data were obtained in a study of blood T cells in healthy people across ages. CDR1 and CDR2 (germline): SQVTM, ANQGSEA. The germline V and J ends were trimmed by 0 bases and 3 bases, with 11 bases remaining between them. The CDR3 extends over 14 amino acids.

This sequence originates from a woman between 55 and 75 years old in good health. The rearrangement joins TRBV29-1 to TRBJ1-1; unclear D gene. The sample was blood. CDR3 coding DNA: TGCAGCGTTGAAGATTTTCCGGTGGACACTGAAGCTTTCTTT. Its translation: CSVEDFPVDTEAFF.